These T cell receptor beta chains were read from a single sample in a study of ipilimumab plus nivolumab after autologous stem cell transplantation. Sequenced by immunoSEQ multiplex PCR; TCRdb stores in-frame clones only, minus some. In the table there are about 19,000 clones, 81% of which are singletons. Sequenced here: PBMCs, sampled in a trial of ipilimumab plus nivolumab as post-transplant consolidation. Receptors originate from a male donor with diffuse large B-cell lymphoma. Each CDR3 is given with its conserved first and last residue. D genes are given only for firm matches. A row's size may be missing; if present it is once, few, many or a size class.

V	J	size	D	CDR3	DNA
TRBV7-9	TRBJ2-2	-	-	CASSPGDETGTGELFF	TGTGCCAGCAGCCCAGGGGACGAGACAGGCACCGGGGAGCTGTTTTTT
TRBV4-1	TRBJ2-2	-	TRBD2	CASSQEIAGAGGELFF	TGCGCCAGCAGCCAAGAGATAGCGGGGGCGGGCGGGGAGCTGTTTTTT
TRBV5-5	TRBJ1-2	-	-	CASIFGINYTF	TGTGCCAGCATCTTCGGAATCAACTACACCTTC
TRBV18	TRBJ1-4	-	-	CASSPPGPKNEKLFF	TGTGCCAGCTCACCACCGGGTCCTAAAAATGAAAAACTGTTTTTT
TRBV5-4	TRBJ1-1	-	TRBD1	CASSPKTGPTEAFF	TGTGCCAGCAGCCCCAAGACAGGGCCCACTGAAGCTTTCTTT
TRBV29-1	TRBJ2-5	-	-	CSVEGSSGSLRQETQYF	TGCAGCGTTGAAGGGAGCAGCGGATCCCTCCGTCAAGAGACCCAGTACTTC
TRBV6-5	TRBJ1-1	-	-	CASSYSGEAFF	TGTGCCAGCAGTTACTCGGGAGAAGCTTTCTTT
TRBV27	TRBJ2-3	-	TRBD1	CASSSGQGGSADTQYF	TGTGCCAGCAGTTCGGGACAGGGCGGGAGCGCAGATACGCAGTATTTT
TRBV27	TRBJ2-1	medium-sized	-	CASSLLAESSYNEQFF	TGTGCCAGCAGTTTATTAGCGGAGAGCTCCTACAATGAGCAGTTCTTC
TRBV9	TRBJ2-1	-	-	CASSVDTPYNEQFF	TGTGCCAGCAGCGTAGACACCCCATACAATGAGCAGTTCTTC
TRBV5-1	TRBJ1-4	-	TRBD1	CASSSTGEGEKLFF	TGCGCCAGCAGCTCGACAGGGGAGGGTGAAAAACTGTTTTTT
TRBV5-8	TRBJ1-2	-	TRBD1	CASSLDRVGYGYTF	TGTGCCAGCAGCCTGGACAGGGTGGGCTATGGCTACACCTTC
TRBV11-2	TRBJ1-6	-	-	CASSWTANSPLHF	TGTGCCAGCAGCTGGACAGCAAATTCACCCCTCCACTTT
TRBV5-1	TRBJ2-5	once	TRBD2	CASSSGGQETQYF	TGCGCCAGCAGCTCGGGGGGACAAGAGACCCAGTACTTC
TRBV5-1	TRBJ1-1	once	-	CASSARQMNTEAFF	TGCGCCAGCAGTGCTCGGCAGATGAACACTGAAGCTTTCTTT
TRBV5-1	TRBJ2-7	-	-	CASSLDSGRHYEQYF	TGCGCCAGCAGCTTGGACTCTGGTAGGCACTACGAGCAGTACTTC
TRBV4-2	TRBJ1-1	-	-	CASSQRGDSEAFF	TGTGCCAGCAGCCAGCGGGGGGACTCTGAAGCTTTCTTT
TRBV7-2	TRBJ2-1	once	-	CASSLGAAGEQFF	TGTGCCAGCAGCTTAGGGGCGGCCGGTGAGCAGTTCTTC
TRBV5-1	TRBJ2-2	once	TRBD2	CASGEGAGANTGELFF	TGCGCCAGCGGAGAAGGAGCGGGGGCGAACACCGGGGAGCTGTTTTTT
TRBV6-1	TRBJ1-2	-	-	CASRAGDGYTF	TGTGCCAGCCGGGCGGGGGATGGCTACACCTTC
TRBV13	TRBJ2-2	-	TRBD1	CASSLLQGARRELFF	TGTGCCAGCAGCTTATTACAGGGGGCGAGAAGGGAGCTGTTTTTT
TRBV9	TRBJ2-5	once	TRBD1	CASSLGQGLRETQYF	TGTGCCAGCAGCCTCGGACAGGGTTTAAGGGAGACCCAGTACTTC
TRBV27	TRBJ1-2	-	-	CASSLGHMSGYTF	TGTGCCAGCAGTTTGGGGCACATGAGTGGCTACACCTTC
TRBV5-1	TRBJ1-2	-	-	CASSPAGLYGYTF	TGCGCCAGCAGCCCGGCGGGGCTCTATGGCTACACCTTC
TRBV6-1	TRBJ2-7	-	-	CASSEEWSSYEQYF	TGTGCCAGCAGTGAAGAATGGAGCTCCTACGAGCAGTACTTC
TRBV18	TRBJ2-5	-	TRBD2	CASSLFGTSGQETQYF	TGTGCCAGCTCACTCTTTGGGACTAGCGGGCAAGAGACCCAGTACTTC
TRBV14	TRBJ2-3	-	TRBD2	CASSPNPTSGIDTQYF	TGTGCCAGCAGCCCCAACCCGACTAGCGGGATAGATACGCAGTATTTT
TRBV7-8	TRBJ2-1	-	-	CASSLRPRHSYNEQFF	TGTGCCAGCAGCTTACGGCCGAGGCACTCCTACAATGAGCAGTTCTTC
TRBV19	TRBJ2-1	-	TRBD2	CASRPSGGRDEQFF	TGTGCCAGTAGGCCCAGCGGGGGGCGGGATGAGCAGTTCTTC
TRBV5-1	TRBJ2-5	-	TRBD2	CASSLTSGGAQETQYF	TGCGCCAGCAGCTTGACTAGCGGGGGGGCCCAAGAGACCCAGTACTTC
TRBV19	TRBJ2-5	few	-	CASSIFGGETQYF	TGTGCCAGTAGTATTTTTGGGGGAGAGACCCAGTACTTC
TRBV19	TRBJ1-4	-	-	CASSQRDKREKLFF	TGTGCCAGTAGTCAAAGGGACAAAAGGGAAAAACTGTTTTTT
TRBV11-2	TRBJ2-6	-	-	CASSSAGRSGANVLTF	TGTGCCAGCAGCTCAGCGGGTCGATCTGGGGCCAACGTCCTGACTTTC
TRBV5-6	TRBJ2-5	once	-	CASSLNFGGSQETQYF	TGTGCCAGCAGCTTGAATTTCGGGGGCTCCCAAGAGACCCAGTACTTC
TRBV11-2	TRBJ1-3	-	-	CASSLSFASRETGNTIYF	TGTGCCAGCAGCTTATCATTCGCTTCAAGGGAAACTGGAAACACCATATATTTT
TRBV4-1	TRBJ1-5	-	-	CASSQGRGNNQPQHF	TGCGCCAGCAGCCAAGGTAGGGGTAACAATCAGCCCCAGCATTTT
TRBV6-1	TRBJ2-1	-	-	CASSLYNEQFF	TGTGCCAGCAGTTTGTACAATGAGCAGTTCTTC
TRBV6-5	TRBJ1-1	-	-	CASSPAGLEAFF	TGTGCCAGCAGCCCGGCGGGCCTAGAAGCTTTCTTT
TRBV19	TRBJ2-7	-	TRBD1	CASRTKAGTGGFEQYF	TGTGCCAGTCGTACGAAAGCCGGGACAGGGGGCTTCGAGCAGTACTTC
TRBV9	TRBJ1-1	-	-	CASSVLRGRNTEAFF	TGTGCCAGCAGCGTACTCCGGGGACGGAACACTGAAGCTTTCTTT
TRBV18	TRBJ1-1	-	TRBD1	CASSPTAGQLNTEAFF	TGTGCCAGCTCACCGACAGCGGGACAGTTGAACACTGAAGCTTTCTTT
TRBV5-1	TRBJ2-3	-	-	CASSSTDTQYF	TGCGCCAGCAGCTCCACAGATACGCAGTATTTT
TRBV11-2	TRBJ1-2	-	-	CASSPVTGRTLEGYTF	TGTGCCAGCAGCCCTGTCACGGGGAGGACCCTGGAGGGCTACACCTTC
TRBV2	TRBJ1-2	-	-	CASSEAYGREYGYTF	TGTGCCAGCAGTGAAGCGTACGGCAGGGAGTATGGCTACACCTTC
TRBV27	TRBJ2-2	-	-	CASSPSTGELFF	TGTGCCAGCAGTCCCTCCACCGGGGAGCTGTTTTTT
TRBV4-1	TRBJ2-3	-	-	CASSQVDTRSDTQYF	TGCGCCAGCAGCCAAGTCGACACCCGCTCTGATACGCAGTATTTT
TRBV6-6	TRBJ2-3	-	-	CASSYGATDTQYF	TGTGCCAGCAGTTACGGGGCAACGGATACGCAGTATTTT
TRBV19	TRBJ2-5	-	-	CASSIKETQYF	TGTGCCAGTAGTATAAAAGAGACCCAGTACTTC
TRBV2	TRBJ1-5	-	-	CASSEAHRSSNQPQHF	TGTGCCAGCAGTGAAGCGCACAGGAGTAGCAATCAGCCCCAGCATTTT
TRBV5-4	TRBJ2-1	-	-	CASSAPQGEQFF	TGTGCCAGCAGCGCACCGCAGGGTGAGCAGTTCTTC
TRBV28	TRBJ2-6	-	-	CASRPLSGPSGANVLTF	TGTGCCAGCAGACCCCTCTCAGGGCCCTCTGGGGCCAACGTCCTGACTTTC
TRBV21-1	TRBJ2-1	-	-	CASSKGNRGIYNEQFF	TGTGCCAGCAGCAAAGGCAACAGGGGAATTTACAATGAGCAGTTCTTC
TRBV4-1	TRBJ2-1	-	TRBD2	CASSQDPASGATYNEQFF	TGCGCCAGCAGCCAAGACCCTGCCAGCGGGGCCACCTACAATGAGCAGTTCTTC
TRBV6-5	TRBJ1-6	-	-	CASSYYPPPGNSPLHF	TGTGCCAGCAGTTACTACCCCCCTCCGGGAAATTCACCCCTCCACTTT